Detailed here is one TCR beta chain. The data were obtained in a study of blood T cell repertoires in COVID-19. On the study more broadly: Specimens from acute and convalescent COVID-19 originated in the United States, Italy and Spain.

Unmatched junction bases numbered 5, after V lost 2 bases and J lost 8 bases. From germline, CDR1 is MNHEY and CDR2 SVGAGI. This CDR3 contains 13 residues. In the authors' workflow: Nucleated cell number was recorded as an estimate derived from reference gene primer amplification. The repertoire was sequenced with immunoSEQ multiplex PCR; TCRdb's copy has only in-frame clones and lacks some. V and J calls and clone size are given by that table; D and trimming were obtained from the DNA. The sample records tens of thousands of clones, 85% to 90% being singletons. The sample comprised peripheral blood. The clonotype originates from a human donor with active COVID-19. The donor label of this sample is uncertain. This chain joins TRBV6-5 and TRBJ1-2; 7 nucleotides match TRBD1. The chain's CDR3 is CASSYKGAGGYTF. The CDR3 nucleotides are TGTGCCAGCAGTTACAAGGGGGCAGGAGGCTACACCTTC.